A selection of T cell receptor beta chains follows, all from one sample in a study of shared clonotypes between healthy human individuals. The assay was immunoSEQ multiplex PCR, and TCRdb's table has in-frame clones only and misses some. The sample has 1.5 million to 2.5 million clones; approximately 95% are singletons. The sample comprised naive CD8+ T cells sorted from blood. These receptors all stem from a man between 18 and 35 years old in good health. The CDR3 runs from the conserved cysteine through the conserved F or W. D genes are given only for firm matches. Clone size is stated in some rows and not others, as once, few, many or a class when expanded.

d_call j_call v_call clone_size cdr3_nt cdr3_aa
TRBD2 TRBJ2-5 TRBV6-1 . TGTGCCAGCAGTGAAGTCCTTAGCGGGGGGCACCTAGAGACCCAGTACTTC CASSEVLSGGHLETQYF
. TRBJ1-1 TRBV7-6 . TGTGCCAGCAGCTTAGTCCGGGCAGGGGCACCGAACACTGAAGCTTTCTTT CASSLVRAGAPNTEAFF
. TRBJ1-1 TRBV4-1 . TGCGCCAGCAGCCAAGACTCGACAGGACAGAACACTGAAGCTTTCTTT CASSQDSTGQNTEAFF
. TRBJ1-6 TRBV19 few TGTGCCAGTAGCCAGGGGAATTCACCCCTCCACTTT CASSQGNSPLHF
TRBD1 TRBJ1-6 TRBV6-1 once TGTGCCAGCGGGGACAGGAGACTTAATAATTCACCCCTCCACTTT CASGDRRLNNSPLHF
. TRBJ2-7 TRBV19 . TGTGCCAGTAGTATGGACTTTTCTGAGACCTACGAGCAGTACTTC CASSMDFSETYEQYF
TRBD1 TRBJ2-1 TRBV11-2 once TGTGCCAGCAGTGGGGGCAGGGGGCTGGGCAATGAGCAGTTCTTC CASSGGRGLGNEQFF
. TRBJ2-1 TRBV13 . TGTGCCAGCAGCTTAATGCAGGTTAGCTCCTACAATGAGCAGTTCTTC CASSLMQVSSYNEQFF
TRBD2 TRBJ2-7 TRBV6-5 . TGTGCCAGCAGCGCCGGGACTAGCGGGAACTACGAGCAGTACTTC CASSAGTSGNYEQYF
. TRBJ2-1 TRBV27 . TGTGCCAGCAGTTTTGGGAGCGCAACCTACAATGAGCAGTTCTTC CASSFGSATYNEQFF
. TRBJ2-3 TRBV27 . TGTGCCAGCAGTTCGCTCCGGGGCGTGGGCACAGATACGCAGTATTTT CASSSLRGVGTDTQYF
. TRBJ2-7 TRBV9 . TGTGCCAGCAGCGTAAACCCCGTGACGGTCGAGCAGTACTTC CASSVNPVTVEQYF
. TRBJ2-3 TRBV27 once TGTGCCAGCAGTTTATTTGGGGCAGGAGATACGCAGTATTTT CASSLFGAGDTQYF
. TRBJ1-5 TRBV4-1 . TGCGCCAGCAGCCAAGAAAAAAGCAATCAGCCCCAGCATTTT CASSQEKSNQPQHF
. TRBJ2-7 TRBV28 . TGTGCCACCGAAGGGCTCACCAGGGGCTCCTACGAGCAGTACTTC CATEGLTRGSYEQYF
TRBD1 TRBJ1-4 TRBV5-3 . TGTGCCAGAAGGCAGAGACAGGGGTGTGCAACTAATGAAAAACTGTTTTTT CARRQRQGCATNEKLFF
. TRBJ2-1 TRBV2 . TGTGCCAGCAGTGAACCCCCAGGCTCCCCCGTTGAGCAGTTCTTC CASSEPPGSPVEQFF
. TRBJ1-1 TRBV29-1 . TGCAGCGTTGCGGTAGGTACTGAAGCTTTCTTT CSVAVGTEAFF
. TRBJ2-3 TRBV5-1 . TGCGCCAGCAGCTTGGGGGAGGATACGCAGTATTTT CASSLGEDTQYF
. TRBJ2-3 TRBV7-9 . TGTGCCAGCAGCACCCGACTAGATACGCAGTATTTT CASSTRLDTQYF
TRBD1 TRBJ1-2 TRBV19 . TGTGCCAGTAGGCACCACCCGTACGACAGGGAGGGTGGCTACACCTTC CASRHHPYDREGGYTF
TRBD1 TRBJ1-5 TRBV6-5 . TGTGCCAGCAGTTCAACAGGGGCCCATCAGCCCCAGCATTTT CASSSTGAHQPQHF
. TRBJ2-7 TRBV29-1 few TGCAGCGTTGAACTACTAGCCACTTACGAGCAGTACTTC CSVELLATYEQYF
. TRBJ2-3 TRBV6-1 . TGTGCCAGCAGGATGACTAGGGGGAGCACAGATACGCAGTATTTT CASRMTRGSTDTQYF
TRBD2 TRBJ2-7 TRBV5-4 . TGTGCCAGCAGCAGGTGGGGCCTGCGGGAGGACTACGAGCAGTACTTC CASSRWGLREDYEQYF
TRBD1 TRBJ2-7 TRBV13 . TGTGCCAGCAGGGTGGGGACAGGGGAAGTCTACGAGCAGTACTTC CASRVGTGEVYEQYF
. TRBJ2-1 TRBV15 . TGTGCCACCAGCAGAGATTTGAGTGGAAATGAGCAGTTCTTC CATSRDLSGNEQFF
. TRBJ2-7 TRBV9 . TGTGCCAGCAGCGACCGGGACCGTGCCTACGAGCAGTACTTC CASSDRDRAYEQYF
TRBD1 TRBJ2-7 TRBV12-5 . TGTGCTAGTGGATCCGGACAGGGTGTTCCCGACGAGCAGTACTTC CASGSGQGVPDEQYF
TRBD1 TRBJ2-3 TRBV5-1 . TGCGCCAGCAGCTTACCGCCTGGGACAGGGGAGAGGACAGATACGCAGTATTTT CASSLPPGTGERTDTQYF
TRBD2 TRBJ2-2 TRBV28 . TGTGCCAGCAACGAGGGGAGGTGGGAACTAGCGGGGGCCGGGGAGCTGTTTTTT CASNEGRWELAGAGELFF
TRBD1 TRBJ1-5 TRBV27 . TGTGCCAGTGGGGGGACAGGGAGTAATCAGCCCCAGCATTTT CASGGTGSNQPQHF
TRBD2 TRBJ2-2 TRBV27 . TGTGCCAGCAGTTCATTAGCGGGGACGGGCACCGGGGAGCTGTTTTTT CASSSLAGTGTGELFF
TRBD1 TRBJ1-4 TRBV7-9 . TGTGCCAGCAGCCCCCCCCGGGACAGTAATGAAAAACTGTTTTTT CASSPPRDSNEKLFF
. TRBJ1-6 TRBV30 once TGTGCCTGGAGTGTACTGAGCTCCTATAATTCACCCCTCCACTTT CAWSVLSSYNSPLHF